These T cell receptor beta chains were read from a single sample in a study of neurological immune-mediated disorders. TCRdb re-analysed the 5' RACE reads in MiXCR, keeping a single row per CDR3 protein. The sample contains approximately 89,000 distinct CDR3 sequences, 4.3% of which appear only once. The specimen sequenced was PBMCs. The receptor set was obtained from a woman aged 55-69 years with multiple sclerosis. CDR3s include the opening cysteine and the closing phenylalanine or tryptophan. The D gene is left open where the match is weak. Not every row has a clone size; where given, it reads once, few, many or a size class.

V,J,D,size,DNA,CDR3
TRBV9,TRBJ2-2,.,many,TGTGCCAGCAGCCCTACTAGTCGCACCGGGGAGCTGTTTTTT,CASSPTSRTGELFF
TRBV6-2/TRBV6-3,TRBJ2-1,.,many,TGTGCCAGCAGACCTCGGGGATACTACAATGAGCAGTTCTTC,CASRPRGYYNEQFF
TRBV6-2/TRBV6-3,TRBJ2-7,.,many,TGTGCCAGCAGTTCCCTTCCCTACGAGCAGTACTTC,CASSSLPYEQYF
TRBV6-5,TRBJ1-2,TRBD1,many,TGTGCCAGCAGTTCCCGCGGGACAGGGAACTATGGCTACACCTTC,CASSSRGTGNYGYTF
TRBV5-1,TRBJ2-7,.,many,TGCGCCAGCAGCTTGGATGGCGCCTACGAGCAGTACTTC,CASSLDGAYEQYF
TRBV5-1,TRBJ2-1,.,many,TGCGCCAGCAGCCAGGGACTTCTCCAAGTCACGTACAATGAGCAGTTCTTC,CASSQGLLQVTYNEQFF
TRBV19,TRBJ2-5,.,many,TGTGCCAGTAGTATTTCGACCCGGATGGCCCAGTACTTC,CASSISTRMAQYF
TRBV5-1,TRBJ2-2,TRBD1,many,TGCGCCAGCAGCGCCCGGACAGGGCGCGGGGAGCTGTTTTTT,CASSARTGRGELFF
TRBV6-1,TRBJ2-7,.,many,TGTGCCAGCAGTGCAGGGAGCTGGTACGAGCAGTACTTC,CASSAGSWYEQYF
TRBV7-6,TRBJ1-5,.,once,TGTGCCAGCAGCTTAGTTGGCGACCACCCCCAGCATTTT,CASSLVGDHPQHF
TRBV5-1,TRBJ1-4,.,many,TGCGCCAGCAGCTTGATGGGGACTGAAAAACTGTTTTTT,CASSLMGTEKLFF
TRBV4-1,TRBJ2-7,TRBD2,.,TGCGCCAGCAGCCCCGGGACTAGCAACCACGAGCAGTACTTC,CASSPGTSNHEQYF